The rows below give T cell receptor beta chains drawn from one sample of a study of Ad26.COV2.S vaccination and SARS-CoV-2 variants. Profiled with immunoSEQ multiplex PCR; TCRdb holds only in-frame clones, not every one. The sample includes roughly 100,000 clones, over 60% of them seen just once. The input for sequencing was peripheral blood, taken after recovery from COVID-19. The receptors come from a human donor who had recovered from COVID-19. The CDR3 runs from the conserved cysteine through the conserved F or W. Fields, in order: J gene, D gene, clone size, V gene, CDR3 protein, CDR3 DNA. A D gene is named only where the DNA matches it firmly. A clone size is listed for some rows: how often the clone was seen (once, few, many), or a class if it is expanded.

J gene: TRBJ2-7
D gene: TRBD2
clone size: -
V gene: TRBV27
CDR3 protein: CASGTSGSYEQYF
CDR3 DNA: TGTGCCAGCGGGACTAGCGGTTCCTACGAGCAGTACTTC

J gene: TRBJ1-5
D gene: -
clone size: -
V gene: TRBV6-6
CDR3 protein: CASSYLRAAGSQPQHF
CDR3 DNA: TGTGCCAGCAGTTACCTTAGGGCCGCTGGGAGCCAGCCCCAGCATTTT

J gene: TRBJ1-4
D gene: -
clone size: -
V gene: TRBV6-5
CDR3 protein: CASSNRYEKLFF
CDR3 DNA: TGTGCCAGCAGTAACAGATATGAAAAACTGTTTTTT

J gene: TRBJ2-2
D gene: -
clone size: -
V gene: TRBV11-2
CDR3 protein: CASSYQTSHLGTGELFF
CDR3 DNA: TGTGCCAGCAGCTACCAGACTAGTCATCTCGGCACCGGGGAGCTGTTTTTT

J gene: TRBJ1-6
D gene: -
clone size: -
V gene: TRBV24-1
CDR3 protein: CATEFSINSPLHF
CDR3 DNA: TGTGCCACCGAGTTCTCCATAAATTCACCCCTCCACTTT

J gene: TRBJ2-4
D gene: TRBD1
clone size: -
V gene: TRBV6-2/TRBV6-3
CDR3 protein: CASSTTGAGKNIQYF
CDR3 DNA: TGTGCCAGCAGTACGACAGGGGCTGGCAAAAACATTCAGTACTTC

J gene: TRBJ2-5
D gene: -
clone size: -
V gene: TRBV6-5
CDR3 protein: CASTRRGMQGETQYF
CDR3 DNA: TGTGCCAGCACCCGGAGGGGAATGCAGGGTGAGACCCAGTACTTC

J gene: TRBJ1-1
D gene: -
clone size: -
V gene: TRBV7-2
CDR3 protein: CASSPWEGNTEAFF
CDR3 DNA: TGTGCCAGCAGCCCCTGGGAGGGGAACACTGAAGCTTTCTTT

J gene: TRBJ1-1
D gene: -
clone size: -
V gene: TRBV20-1
CDR3 protein: CSATGGTEAFF
CDR3 DNA: TGCAGTGCTACGGGTGGCACTGAAGCTTTCTTT

J gene: TRBJ2-3
D gene: -
clone size: -
V gene: TRBV14
CDR3 protein: CASSPAGPPDTQYF
CDR3 DNA: TGTGCCAGCAGCCCGGCGGGCCCTCCAGATACGCAGTATTTT

J gene: TRBJ1-1
D gene: -
clone size: -
V gene: TRBV6-5
CDR3 protein: CASNGIQVNTEAFF
CDR3 DNA: TGTGCCAGCAACGGGATACAGGTGAACACTGAAGCTTTCTTT

J gene: TRBJ2-2
D gene: -
clone size: -
V gene: TRBV11-3
CDR3 protein: CASSRKFGELFF
CDR3 DNA: TGTGCCAGCAGTCGAAAGTTCGGGGAGCTGTTTTTT

J gene: TRBJ1-2
D gene: -
clone size: -
V gene: TRBV2
CDR3 protein: CASSDRGRGYTF
CDR3 DNA: TGTGCCAGCAGTGATCGGGGCAGAGGCTACACCTTC

J gene: TRBJ1-1
D gene: TRBD1
clone size: once
V gene: TRBV24-1
CDR3 protein: CATTQTGRETEAFF
CDR3 DNA: TGTGCCACCACTCAGACAGGGCGGGAGACTGAAGCTTTCTTT

J gene: TRBJ2-3
D gene: -
clone size: -
V gene: TRBV3-1/TRBV3-2
CDR3 protein: CASSQDVGSTDTQYF
CDR3 DNA: TGTGCCAGCAGCCAAGACGTGGGGAGCACAGATACGCAGTATTTT

J gene: TRBJ2-2
D gene: -
clone size: few
V gene: TRBV7-3
CDR3 protein: CASSLDRDTGELFF
CDR3 DNA: TGTGCCAGCAGCTTAGATCGGGACACCGGGGAGCTGTTTTTT

J gene: TRBJ1-4
D gene: -
clone size: -
V gene: TRBV9
CDR3 protein: CASSVGQGNQKLFF
CDR3 DNA: TGTGCCAGCAGCGTCGGCCAGGGGAATCAAAAACTGTTTTTT

J gene: TRBJ2-1
D gene: -
clone size: -
V gene: TRBV7-3
CDR3 protein: CASSLSGGPSSYNEQFF
CDR3 DNA: TGTGCCAGCAGCTTATCGGGGGGCCCGAGCTCCTACAATGAGCAGTTCTTC

J gene: TRBJ1-5
D gene: -
clone size: once
V gene: TRBV11-2
CDR3 protein: CASSQQADQPQHF
CDR3 DNA: TGTGCCAGCAGCCAACAAGCTGATCAGCCCCAGCATTTT

J gene: TRBJ2-3
D gene: TRBD2
clone size: -
V gene: TRBV6-5
CDR3 protein: CASRVRGGSTDTQYF
CDR3 DNA: TGTGCCAGCAGGGTCCGGGGGGGTAGCACAGATACGCAGTATTTT

J gene: TRBJ2-7
D gene: -
clone size: once
V gene: TRBV28
CDR3 protein: CASSLTESSYEQYF
CDR3 DNA: TGTGCCAGCAGTTTGACCGAGAGCTCCTACGAGCAGTACTTC

J gene: TRBJ1-6
D gene: TRBD1
clone size: -
V gene: TRBV2
CDR3 protein: CASSDNRGFLSPLHF
CDR3 DNA: TGTGCCAGCAGCGACAACAGGGGATTTCTTTCACCCCTCCACTTT

J gene: TRBJ2-7
D gene: -
clone size: -
V gene: TRBV28
CDR3 protein: CASRRHGAAYEQYF
CDR3 DNA: TGTGCCAGCAGGCGCCATGGGGCGGCCTACGAGCAGTACTTC

J gene: TRBJ2-3
D gene: -
clone size: few
V gene: TRBV12-3/TRBV12-4
CDR3 protein: CASSFRADTQYF
CDR3 DNA: TGTGCCAGCAGTTTTCGGGCAGATACGCAGTATTTT

J gene: TRBJ2-6
D gene: -
clone size: once
V gene: TRBV11-2
CDR3 protein: CASSLDAGSGANVLTF
CDR3 DNA: TGTGCCAGCAGCTTAGACGCAGGGTCTGGGGCCAACGTCCTGACTTTC

J gene: TRBJ1-5
D gene: TRBD1
clone size: -
V gene: TRBV2
CDR3 protein: CASRGDREAQPQHF
CDR3 DNA: TGTGCCAGCAGAGGGGACAGGGAGGCTCAGCCCCAGCATTTT

J gene: TRBJ2-5
D gene: -
clone size: -
V gene: TRBV19
CDR3 protein: CASSSGAGETQYF
CDR3 DNA: TGTGCCAGTAGTTCGGGGGCTGGGGAGACCCAGTACTTC

J gene: TRBJ1-6
D gene: -
clone size: -
V gene: TRBV13
CDR3 protein: CASSFRLGDPLHF
CDR3 DNA: TGTGCCAGCAGCTTCCGACTGGGCGATCCCCTCCACTTT

J gene: TRBJ2-4
D gene: TRBD1
clone size: -
V gene: TRBV10-2
CDR3 protein: CASSEPDRASKNIQYF
CDR3 DNA: TGCGCCAGCAGTGAGCCGGACAGGGCTAGCAAAAACATTCAGTACTTC

J gene: TRBJ2-2
D gene: -
clone size: -
V gene: TRBV12-5
CDR3 protein: CASGLGMTQANTGELFF
CDR3 DNA: TGTGCTAGTGGTTTGGGAATGACACAAGCGAACACCGGGGAGCTGTTTTTT

J gene: TRBJ2-7
D gene: TRBD1
clone size: -
V gene: TRBV27
CDR3 protein: CASSGWGQRLSYEQYF
CDR3 DNA: TGTGCCAGCAGTGGCTGGGGACAGAGACTTTCCTACGAGCAGTACTTC

J gene: TRBJ1-1
D gene: TRBD1
clone size: -
V gene: TRBV25-1
CDR3 protein: CASMWGTGIAFF
CDR3 DNA: TGTGCCAGCATGTGGGGGACAGGGATCGCTTTCTTT